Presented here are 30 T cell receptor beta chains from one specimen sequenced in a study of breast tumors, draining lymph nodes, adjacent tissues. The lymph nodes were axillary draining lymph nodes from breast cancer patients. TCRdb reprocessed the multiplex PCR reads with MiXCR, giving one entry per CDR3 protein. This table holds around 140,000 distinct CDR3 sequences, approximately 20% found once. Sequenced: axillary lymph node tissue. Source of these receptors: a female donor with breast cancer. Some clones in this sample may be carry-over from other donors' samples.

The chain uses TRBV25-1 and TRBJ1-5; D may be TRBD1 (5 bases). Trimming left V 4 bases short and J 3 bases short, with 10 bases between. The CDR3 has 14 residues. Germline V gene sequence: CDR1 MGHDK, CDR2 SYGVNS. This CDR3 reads CASSAAGTNQPQHF. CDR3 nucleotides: TGTGCCAGCAGTGCGGCAGGGACCAATCAGCCCCAGCATTTT.

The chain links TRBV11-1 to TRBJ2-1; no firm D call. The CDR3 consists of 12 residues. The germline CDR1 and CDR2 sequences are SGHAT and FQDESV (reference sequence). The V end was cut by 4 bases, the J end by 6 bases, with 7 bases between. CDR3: CASSYWVNEQFF. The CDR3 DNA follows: TGTGCCAGCAGCTATTGGGTCAATGAGCAGTTCTTC.

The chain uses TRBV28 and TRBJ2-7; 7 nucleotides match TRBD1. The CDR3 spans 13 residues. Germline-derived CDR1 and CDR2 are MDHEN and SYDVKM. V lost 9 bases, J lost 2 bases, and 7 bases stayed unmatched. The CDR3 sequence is CASGTVEPYEQYF. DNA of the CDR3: TGTGCCAGTGGGACAGTCGAACCCTACGAGCAGTACTTC.

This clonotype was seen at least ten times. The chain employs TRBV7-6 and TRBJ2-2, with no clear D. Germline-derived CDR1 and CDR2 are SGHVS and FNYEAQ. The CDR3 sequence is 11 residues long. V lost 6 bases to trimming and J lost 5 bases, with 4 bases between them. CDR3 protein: CASSRTGELFF. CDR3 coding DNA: TGTGCCAGCAGTCGTACCGGGGAGCTGTTTTTT. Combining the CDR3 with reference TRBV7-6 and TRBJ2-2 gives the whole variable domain GAGVSQSPRYKVTKRGQDVALRCDPISGHVSLYWYRQALGQGPEFLTYFNYEAQQDKSGLPNDRFSAERPEGSISTLTIQRTEQRDSAMYRCASSRTGELFFGEGSRLTVL.

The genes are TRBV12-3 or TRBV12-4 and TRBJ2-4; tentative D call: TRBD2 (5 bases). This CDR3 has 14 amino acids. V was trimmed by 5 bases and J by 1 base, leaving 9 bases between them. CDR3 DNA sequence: TGTGCCAGCAGTGCCAGGAGGGCCAAAAACATTCAGTACTTC. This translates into CASSARRAKNIQYF.

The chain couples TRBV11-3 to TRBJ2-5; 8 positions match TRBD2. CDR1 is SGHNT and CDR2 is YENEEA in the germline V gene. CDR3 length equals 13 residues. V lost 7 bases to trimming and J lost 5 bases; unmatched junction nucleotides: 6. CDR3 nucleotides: TGTGCCAGCAAGGGCGCGGGAGGCGAGACCCAGTACTTC. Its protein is CASKGAGGETQYF.

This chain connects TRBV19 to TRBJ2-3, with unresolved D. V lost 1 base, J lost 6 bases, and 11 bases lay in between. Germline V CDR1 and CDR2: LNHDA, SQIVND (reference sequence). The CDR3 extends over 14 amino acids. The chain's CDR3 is CASSIGVRADTQYF. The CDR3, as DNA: TGTGCCAGTAGTATAGGTGTCCGTGCGGATACGCAGTATTTT.

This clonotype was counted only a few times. The CDR3 nucleotides are TGTGCCAGCAGTTTCGCCAAGAGGGCGGAGCAGTTCTTC. Amino acids: CASSFAKRAEQFF. The chain uses TRBV28 and TRBJ2-1; a weak D match, TRBD2 (5 bases). Germline CDR1 is MDHEN and CDR2 is SYDVKM. The CDR3 totals 13 residues. Trimming removed 3 bases at V and 10 bases at J, with 13 bases between.

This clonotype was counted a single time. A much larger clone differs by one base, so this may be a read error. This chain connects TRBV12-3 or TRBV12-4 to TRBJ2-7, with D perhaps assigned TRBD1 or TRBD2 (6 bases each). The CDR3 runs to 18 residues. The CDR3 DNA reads TGTGCCAGCAGTTTTTCGGGGGCCCGTGGGAGGAGATCCTACAAGCAGTACTTC. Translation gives CASSFSGARGRRSYKQYF.

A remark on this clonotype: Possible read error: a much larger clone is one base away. CDR3 loop: CSATRTSGRVLGEAQYF. CDR3 nucleotides: TGCAGTGCTACCCGGACTAGCGGGAGGGTGCTAGGAGAGGCCCAGTACTTC. The chain carries TRBV20-1 and TRBJ2-5; 15 bases line up with TRBD2. Per the germline V gene, CDR1 is DFQATT and CDR2 is SNEGSKA (reference sequence). CDR3 length: 17 amino acids.

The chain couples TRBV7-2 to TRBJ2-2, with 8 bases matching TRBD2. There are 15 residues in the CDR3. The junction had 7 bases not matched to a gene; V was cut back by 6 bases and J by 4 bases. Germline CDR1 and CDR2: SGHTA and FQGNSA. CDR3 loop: CASRPGLAATGELFF. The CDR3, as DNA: TGTGCCAGCAGACCTGGACTAGCAGCCACCGGGGAGCTGTTTTTT.

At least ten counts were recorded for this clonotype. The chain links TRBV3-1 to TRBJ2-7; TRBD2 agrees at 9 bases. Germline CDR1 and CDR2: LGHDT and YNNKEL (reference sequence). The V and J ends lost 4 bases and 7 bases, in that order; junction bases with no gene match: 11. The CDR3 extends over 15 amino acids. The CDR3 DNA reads TGTGCCAGCAGCCTTCTTAGCGGGAGAGCGGGGGAGCAGTACTTC. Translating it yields CASSLLSGRAGEQYF.

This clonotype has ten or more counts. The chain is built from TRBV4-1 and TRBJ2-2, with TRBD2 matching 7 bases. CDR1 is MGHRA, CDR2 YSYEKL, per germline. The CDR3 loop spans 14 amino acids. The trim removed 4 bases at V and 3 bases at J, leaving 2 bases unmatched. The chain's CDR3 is CASSRGLDTGELFF. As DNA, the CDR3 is TGCGCCAGCAGCCGCGGACTAGACACCGGGGAGCTGTTTTTT.

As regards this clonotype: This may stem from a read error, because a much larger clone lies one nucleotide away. CDR3 DNA sequence: TGCAGTGCTGGTTCAGCGGCACCAGGAGATACGCAGTATTTT. Translating it yields CSAGSAAPGDTQYF. The V call is TRBV20-1, the J call TRBJ2-3; a possible D gene is TRBD2 (5 bases). The CDR3 is 14 residues long. V dropped 5 bases and J dropped 5 bases, with 17 bases sitting between them. Germline lookup yields CDR1 DFQATT and CDR2 SNEGSKA (reference sequence).

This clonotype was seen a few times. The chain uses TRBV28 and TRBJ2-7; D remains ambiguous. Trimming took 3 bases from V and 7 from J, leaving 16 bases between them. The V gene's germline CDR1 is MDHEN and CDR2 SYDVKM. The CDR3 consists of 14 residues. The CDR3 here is CASSFRAYRREQYF. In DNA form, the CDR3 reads TGTGCCAGCAGTTTTCGAGCCTATCGGCGGGAGCAGTACTTC. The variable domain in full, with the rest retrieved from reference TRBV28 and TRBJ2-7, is DVKVTQSSRYLVKRTGEKVFLECVQDMDHENMFWYRQDPGLGLRLIYFSYDVKMKEKGDIPEGYSVSREKKERFSLILESASTNQTSMYLCASSFRAYRREQYFGPGTRLTVT.

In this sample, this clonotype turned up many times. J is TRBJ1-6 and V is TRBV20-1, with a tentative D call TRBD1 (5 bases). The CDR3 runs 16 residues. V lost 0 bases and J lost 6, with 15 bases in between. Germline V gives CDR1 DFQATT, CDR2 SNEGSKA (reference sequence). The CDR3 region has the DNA TGCAGTGCTAGAGATTCCGGGGGGTCAAGTAATTCACCCCTCCACTTT. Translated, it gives CSARDSGGSSNSPLHF.

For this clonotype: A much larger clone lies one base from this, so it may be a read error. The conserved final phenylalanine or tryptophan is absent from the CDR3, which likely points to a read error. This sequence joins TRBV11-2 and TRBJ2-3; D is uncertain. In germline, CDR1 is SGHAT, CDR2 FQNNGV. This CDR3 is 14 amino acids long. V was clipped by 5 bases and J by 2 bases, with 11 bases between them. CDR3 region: CASSLGRATDTQYL. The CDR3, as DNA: TGTGCCAGCAGCCTCGGTCGGGCCACAGATACGCAGTATCTT.

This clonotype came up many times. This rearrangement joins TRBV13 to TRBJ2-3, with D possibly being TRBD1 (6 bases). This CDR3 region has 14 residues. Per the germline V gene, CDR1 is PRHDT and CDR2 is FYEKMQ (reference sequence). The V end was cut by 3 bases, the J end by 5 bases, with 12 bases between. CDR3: CASSFLRGGDTQYF. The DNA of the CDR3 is TGTGCCAGCAGCTTTCTGCGAGGGGGAGATACGCAGTATTTT.

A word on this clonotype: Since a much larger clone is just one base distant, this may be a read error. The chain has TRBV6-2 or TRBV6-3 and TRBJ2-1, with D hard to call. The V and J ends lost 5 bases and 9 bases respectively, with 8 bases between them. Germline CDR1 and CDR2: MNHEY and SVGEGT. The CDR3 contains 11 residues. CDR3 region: CASSLSSEQFF. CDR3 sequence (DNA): TGTGCCAGCAGTCTGTCTTCTGAGCAGTTCTTC.

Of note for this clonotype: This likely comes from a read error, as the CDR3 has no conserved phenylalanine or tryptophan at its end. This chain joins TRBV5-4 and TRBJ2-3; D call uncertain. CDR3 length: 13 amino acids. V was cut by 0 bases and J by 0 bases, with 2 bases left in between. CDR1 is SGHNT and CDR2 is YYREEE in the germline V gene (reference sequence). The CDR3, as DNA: TGTGCCAGCAGCTTGGGCAGCACAGATACGCAGTATCTT. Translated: CASSLGSTDTQYL.

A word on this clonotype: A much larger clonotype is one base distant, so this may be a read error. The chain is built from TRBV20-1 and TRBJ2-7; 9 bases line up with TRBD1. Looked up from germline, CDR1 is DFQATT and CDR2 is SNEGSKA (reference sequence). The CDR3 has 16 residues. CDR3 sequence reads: CSAKRGTGQISYVQYF. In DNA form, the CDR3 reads TGCAGTGCTAAAAGGGGGACAGGGCAAATCTCCTACGTGCAGTACTTC.

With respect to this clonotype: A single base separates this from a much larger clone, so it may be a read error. In DNA form, the CDR3 reads TGTGCCAGCAGCCAAGGGAACAGGGGTAATATTTACGAGCAGTTCTTC. It encodes CASSQGNRGNIYEQFF. This chain links TRBV14 with TRBJ2-1, with 7 bases lining up with TRBD1. CDR1 is SGHDN and CDR2 is FVKESK in the germline V gene. The CDR3 extends over 16 amino acids. Trimming took 1 base from V and 10 from J; bases not matched to a gene: 13.

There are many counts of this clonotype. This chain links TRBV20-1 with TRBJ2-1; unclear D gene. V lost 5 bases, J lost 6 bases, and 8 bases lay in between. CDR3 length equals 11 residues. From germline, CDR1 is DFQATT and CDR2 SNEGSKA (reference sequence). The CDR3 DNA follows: TGCAGTGCTTCGACCACCAATGAGCAGTTCTTC. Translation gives CSASTTNEQFF.

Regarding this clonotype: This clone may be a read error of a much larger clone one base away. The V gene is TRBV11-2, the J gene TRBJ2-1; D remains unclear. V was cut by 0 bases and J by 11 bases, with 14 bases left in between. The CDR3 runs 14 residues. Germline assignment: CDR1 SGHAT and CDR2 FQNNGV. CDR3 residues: CASSLDLLGNKQFF. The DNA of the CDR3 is TGTGCCAGCAGCTTAGATCTCTTGGGTAATAAGCAGTTCTTC.

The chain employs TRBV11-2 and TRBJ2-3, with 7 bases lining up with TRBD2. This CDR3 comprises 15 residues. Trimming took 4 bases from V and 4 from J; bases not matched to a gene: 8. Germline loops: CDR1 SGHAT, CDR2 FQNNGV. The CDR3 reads CASSYTGTTPDTQYF. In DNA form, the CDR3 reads TGTGCCAGCAGCTATACCGGGACTACCCCAGATACGCAGTATTTT.

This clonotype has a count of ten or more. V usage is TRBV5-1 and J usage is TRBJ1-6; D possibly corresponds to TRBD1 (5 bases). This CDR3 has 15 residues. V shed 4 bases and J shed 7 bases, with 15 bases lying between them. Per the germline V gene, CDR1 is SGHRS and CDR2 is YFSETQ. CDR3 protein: CASSPLSGPNSPLHF. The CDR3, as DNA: TGCGCCAGCAGCCCTCTCTCAGGGCCGAATTCACCCCTCCACTTT.

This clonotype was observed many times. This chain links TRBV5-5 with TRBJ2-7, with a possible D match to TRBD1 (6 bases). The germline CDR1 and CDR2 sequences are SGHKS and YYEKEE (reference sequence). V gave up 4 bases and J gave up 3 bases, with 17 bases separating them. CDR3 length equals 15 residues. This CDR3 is CASSLGGQTHYEQYF. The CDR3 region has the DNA TGTGCCAGCAGCCTCGGAGGACAGACCCACTACGAGCAGTACTTC.

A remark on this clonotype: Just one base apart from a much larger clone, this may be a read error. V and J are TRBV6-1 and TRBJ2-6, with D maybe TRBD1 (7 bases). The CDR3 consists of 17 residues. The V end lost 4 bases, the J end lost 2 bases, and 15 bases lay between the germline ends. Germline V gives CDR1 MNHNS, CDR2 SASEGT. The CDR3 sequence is CASSARAGGTGANVLTF. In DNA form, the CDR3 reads TGTGCCAGCAGTGCCCGGGCAGGGGGGACTGGGGCCAACGTCCTGACTTTC.

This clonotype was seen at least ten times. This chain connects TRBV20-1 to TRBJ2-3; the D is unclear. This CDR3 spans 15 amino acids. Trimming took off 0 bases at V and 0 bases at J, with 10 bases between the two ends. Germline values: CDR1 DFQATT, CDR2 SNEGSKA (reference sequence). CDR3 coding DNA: TGCAGTGCTAGAGATTTGCGGAAGAGCACAGATACGCAGTATTTT. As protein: CSARDLRKSTDTQYF.

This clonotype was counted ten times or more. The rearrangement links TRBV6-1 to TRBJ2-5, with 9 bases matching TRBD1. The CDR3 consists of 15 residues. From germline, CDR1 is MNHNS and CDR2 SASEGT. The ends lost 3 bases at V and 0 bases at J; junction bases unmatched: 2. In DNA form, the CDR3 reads TGTGCCAGCAGTGAGGACAGGGGATACCAAGAGACCCAGTACTTC. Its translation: CASSEDRGYQETQYF.